This TCR beta chain was documented in a study of molecular identifiers for immune sequencing clone quantification. TCRdb processed the PCR reads anew with MiXCR; each CDR3 protein has one entry. The data show a few hundred thousand distinct CDR3 sequences, with about a fifth seen just once and around 0.84% held by the top ten. This CDR3 contains 13 residues. V was clipped by 0 bases and J by 8 bases, with 8 bases between them. CDR1 is KGHSH and CDR2 is LQKENI in the germline V gene. V and J are TRBV18 and TRBJ2-1; D uncertain. The sequenced sample consisted of naive CD8+ T cells from blood, with Jurkat cell RNA spiked in. The sample's subset: FACS-sorted CD8+CD4-CCR7+CD45RA+ naive T cells. This sequence was found in a human donor in good health. Some libraries in this study had Jurkat cell RNA spiked in. The CDR3 region is CASSPPGLYEQFF. The CDR3, as DNA: TGTGCCAGCTCACCACCGGGATTGTATGAGCAGTTCTTC.